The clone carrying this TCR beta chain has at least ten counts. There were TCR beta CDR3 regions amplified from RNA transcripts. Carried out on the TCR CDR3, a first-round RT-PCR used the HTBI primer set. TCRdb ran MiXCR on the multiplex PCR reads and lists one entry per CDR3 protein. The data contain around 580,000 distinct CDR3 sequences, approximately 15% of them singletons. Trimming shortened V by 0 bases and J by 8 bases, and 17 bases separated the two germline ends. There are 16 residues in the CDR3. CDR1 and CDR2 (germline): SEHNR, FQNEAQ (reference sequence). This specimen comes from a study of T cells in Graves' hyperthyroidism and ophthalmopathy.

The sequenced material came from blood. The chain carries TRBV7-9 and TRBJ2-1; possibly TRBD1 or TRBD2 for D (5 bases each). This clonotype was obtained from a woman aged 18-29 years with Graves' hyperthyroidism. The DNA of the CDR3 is TGTGCCAGCAGCTTAGCGGGGACCCTCTTGACCCATGAGCAGTTCTTC. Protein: CASSLAGTLLTHEQFF.